A selection of T cell receptor beta chains follows, all from one sample in a study of shared clonotypes between healthy human individuals. The data were produced by immunoSEQ multiplex PCR, yet TCRdb's version contains in-frame clones alone and is incomplete. The sample holds hundreds of thousands of clones, approximately 79% seen once. The sample was memory CD4+ T cells sorted from blood. The receptors were sampled from a woman younger than 45 in good health. Each CDR3 is given with its conserved first and last residue. The D gene is left open where the match is weak. Size values are once, few and many counts, or a class for expanded clones, and some rows have none.

D gene,J gene,V gene,clone size,CDR3 DNA,CDR3 protein
NA,TRBJ1-4,TRBV28,NA,TGTGCCAGCAGTCTTTGGGGGGATGAAAAACTGTTTTTT,CASSLWGDEKLFF
TRBD2,TRBJ2-1,TRBV11-2,NA,TGTGCCAGCAGCTTACGAGCGGGACGGAGTGAGCAGTTCTTC,CASSLRAGRSEQFF
NA,TRBJ2-3,TRBV10-2,few,TGCGCCAGCAGTACACAGGTAGGGACAGATACGCAGTATTTT,CASSTQVGTDTQYF
NA,TRBJ1-2,TRBV25-1,NA,TGTGCCAGCAGTGATCTTAGAATTGGCTATGGCTACACCTTC,CASSDLRIGYGYTF
NA,TRBJ2-7,TRBV7-4,NA,TGTGCCAGCAGCTTAGTAGCGGTATCGAACTACGAGCAGTACTTC,CASSLVAVSNYEQYF
NA,TRBJ2-2,TRBV7-3,NA,TGTGCCAGCGCGGGGAAGGGGACCGGGGAGCTGTTTTTT,CASAGKGTGELFF
NA,TRBJ2-7,TRBV29-1,NA,TGCAGCGTTGGGGAAACAGGGTCTCCCGTCGAGCAGTACTTC,CSVGETGSPVEQYF
TRBD1,TRBJ2-7,TRBV10-3,NA,TGTGCCATCAGTGGATCCGGAGGACAGGGGGGTCAAAAGTACTTC,CAISGSGGQGGQKYF
TRBD1,TRBJ2-7,TRBV15,NA,TGTGCCACCAGCAGCCGGGCGGACAGGGTCGACGAGCAGTACTTC,CATSSRADRVDEQYF
NA,TRBJ1-5,TRBV19,few,TGTGCCAGTAGTATAGTCGCTCAGCCCCAGCATTTT,CASSIVAQPQHF
TRBD2,TRBJ2-1,TRBV5-1,NA,TGCGCCAGCAGCCTAGCGGGAGGGCCGGAAGAGCAGTTCTTC,CASSLAGGPEEQFF
TRBD2,TRBJ2-2,TRBV27,NA,TGTGCCAGCAGGGGACTAGCGGGAGACACCGGGGAGCTGTTTTTT,CASRGLAGDTGELFF
NA,TRBJ2-5,TRBV7-8,NA,TGTGCCAGCAGTAATACCGGTTTAGAGACCCAGTACTTC,CASSNTGLETQYF
NA,TRBJ1-1,TRBV28,NA,TGTGCCAGCCTCGAAACCCCTAGGCAGGGGCTTTATGAAGCTTTCTTT,CASLETPRQGLYEAFF
TRBD2,TRBJ2-2,TRBV18,once,TGTGCCAGCTCACCAAACCGGGAGGGAAAAGTCGGGGAGCTGTTTTTT,CASSPNREGKVGELFF
NA,TRBJ2-2,TRBV7-3,NA,TGTGCCAGCAGCTTAAATCCCGCGAACACCGGGGAGCTGTTTTTT,CASSLNPANTGELFF
NA,TRBJ2-3,TRBV13,NA,TGTGCCAGCAGCCAAAGGGACTGGGAACGTACAGATACGCAGTATTTT,CASSQRDWERTDTQYF
TRBD1,TRBJ2-5,TRBV18,NA,TGTGCCAGCTCACCTGGACAGGGGAAAGAGACCCAGTACTTC,CASSPGQGKETQYF
NA,TRBJ2-6,TRBV5-1,NA,TGCGCCAGCAGCTTCATCCCCGGTTCTGGGGCCAACGTCCTGACTTTC,CASSFIPGSGANVLTF
NA,TRBJ1-1,TRBV7-8,NA,TGTGCCAGCAGCTTAGTCGCTTCGAACACTGAAGCTTTCTTT,CASSLVASNTEAFF
NA,TRBJ2-5,TRBV6-1,NA,TGTGCCAGCAGTGTCCAGGGGTCGGAGACCCAGTACTTC,CASSVQGSETQYF
NA,TRBJ1-2,TRBV19,NA,TGTGCCAGTAGCCCACAGGTTCCAAACTATGGCTACACCTTC,CASSPQVPNYGYTF
TRBD1,TRBJ2-1,TRBV7-2,NA,TGTGCCAGCAGCTCAGACAGGGATCGAGGTGGCAATGAGCAGTTCTTC,CASSSDRDRGGNEQFF
NA,TRBJ2-3,TRBV19,NA,TGTGCCAGTAGATCAAAGGGGTATGGAGATACGCAGTATTTT,CASRSKGYGDTQYF
NA,TRBJ1-1,TRBV19,NA,TGTGCCAGTACCCGGGCGTCCCAGAGCCCCGCTTTCTTT,CASTRASQSPAFF
TRBD1,TRBJ2-2,TRBV7-9,NA,TGTGCCAGCAGCCAGTACGGGACAGCCAAGAACACCGGGGAGCTGTTTTTT,CASSQYGTAKNTGELFF
NA,TRBJ1-5,TRBV7-8,few,TGTGCCAGCAGCTTACAGCCGAACAATCAGCCCCAGCATTTT,CASSLQPNNQPQHF
NA,TRBJ1-2,TRBV29-1,NA,TGCAGCGTTGACACCCCAGGAACTCCTAATGGCTACACCTTC,CSVDTPGTPNGYTF
NA,TRBJ2-1,TRBV7-2,NA,TGTGCCAGCAGCTTAGTTAGCGATGAGCAGTTCTTC,CASSLVSDEQFF
NA,TRBJ1-1,TRBV13,few,TGTGCCAGCAGCTTTGGGCGTCCGGGCGTTGGCACTGAAGCTTTCTTT,CASSFGRPGVGTEAFF
TRBD2,TRBJ2-7,TRBV2,few,TGTGCCAGCTCTGGACTAGCGGGGAACGAGCAGTACTTC,CASSGLAGNEQYF
TRBD1,TRBJ2-1,TRBV2,NA,TGTGCCAGCAGAGGACAGGACGACTCCTACAATGAGCAGTTCTTC,CASRGQDDSYNEQFF
TRBD1,TRBJ1-1,TRBV19,NA,TGTGCCAGTAGTGCCCGGACAGGGGGAAAAACTGAAGCTTTCTTT,CASSARTGGKTEAFF